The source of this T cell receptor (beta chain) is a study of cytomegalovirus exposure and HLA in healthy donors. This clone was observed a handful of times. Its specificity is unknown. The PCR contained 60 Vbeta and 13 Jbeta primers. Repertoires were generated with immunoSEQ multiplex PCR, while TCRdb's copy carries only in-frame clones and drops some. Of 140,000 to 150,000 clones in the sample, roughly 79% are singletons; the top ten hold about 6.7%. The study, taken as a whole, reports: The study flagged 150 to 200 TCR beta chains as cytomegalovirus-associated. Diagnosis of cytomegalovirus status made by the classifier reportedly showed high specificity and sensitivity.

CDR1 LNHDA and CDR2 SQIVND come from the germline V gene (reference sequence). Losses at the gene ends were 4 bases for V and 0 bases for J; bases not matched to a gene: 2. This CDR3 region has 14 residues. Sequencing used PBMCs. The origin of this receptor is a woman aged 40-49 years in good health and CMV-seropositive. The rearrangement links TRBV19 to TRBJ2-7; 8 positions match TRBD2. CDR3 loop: CASSSGGSSYEQYF. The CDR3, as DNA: TGTGCCAGTAGTAGCGGGGGGAGCTCCTACGAGCAGTACTTC.